This T cell receptor beta chain appears in the sequencing data of a study of cytomegalovirus exposure and HLA in healthy donors. Method: immunoSEQ multiplex PCR; TCRdb's copy keeps in-frame clones and lacks some. The table includes about 330,000 clones, roughly 90% detected once. The donors formed part of the approximately 120-subject validation cohort, distinct from the roughly 660-subject first cohort. The study's findings and limits: Reports indicated that the classifier achieved high specificity and sensitivity in diagnosing cytomegalovirus status. Three chains tied to CMV proved CMV antigen-specific in vitro. Investigators reported under 200 TCR beta chains as tied to cytomegalovirus.

Concerning this clone: What it binds is not known.

This clonotype was obtained from a woman in her twenties or thirties in good health and CMV-seropositive. The sample comprised PBMCs.

The CDR3 bases are TGTGCCAGCACCTTAGAGGGGGGAAACACCATATATTTT. It encodes CASTLEGGNTIYF. The rearrangement uses TRBV6-1 and TRBJ1-3, with a possible D match to TRBD1 (5 bases). This CDR3 has 13 residues. Germline CDR1 reads MNHNS; CDR2 reads SASEGT. The ends were cut back, 7 bases at V and 4 bases at J, with 11 bases in the middle.